The clone carrying this TCR beta chain has a handful of counts. The antigen is not known. The data are from a study of cytomegalovirus exposure and HLA in healthy donors. Regarding donors, all were healthy bone marrow donors. Study-wide points: Cytomegalovirus status was reportedly diagnosed by the classifier with high sensitivity and specificity. TCR beta V segments were, for the most part, productive about 87% or about 30% of the time in an earlier analysis.

The PCR had 60 Vbeta and 13 Jbeta primers. Repertoires were generated with immunoSEQ multiplex PCR, while TCRdb's copy carries only in-frame clones and drops some. The sample has some 150,000 clones, 60% to 80% seen once. The sample taken for sequencing was PBMCs. The sequence derives from a man aged 40-50 years in good health and CMV-seronegative.

This chain's CDR3 is CSVVTRDRDEKLFF. CDR3 bases: TGCAGCGTTGTCACGCGGGACAGGGACGAAAAACTGTTTTTT. The V call is TRBV29-1, the J call TRBJ1-4; 9 nucleotides agree with TRBD1. Germline V gene data show CDR1 as SQVTM and CDR2 as ANQGSEA. V trimming: 4 bases; J trimming: 8 bases; junction bases outside the gene matches: 8. This CDR3 is built from 14 residues.